This entry lists 9 T cell receptor beta chains sequenced from one sample in a study of yellow fever vaccine responses in identical twins. TCRdb fed the RT-PCR reads into MiXCR, producing one record per CDR3 protein. The data show about 420 distinct CDR3 sequences, with roughly 61% seen just once and around a quarter held by the top ten. The source was T cells from blood (PBMCs), unsorted or a sorted subset (not recorded which), collected before or after yellow fever vaccination (not recorded which). Receptors originate from a female donor who received the yellow fever vaccine.

The chain uses TRBV11-3 and TRBJ2-3, with D unresolved. V was cut by 3 bases and J by 2 bases, with 9 bases left in between. The length of the CDR3 is 14 residues. Germline values: CDR1 SGHNT, CDR2 YENEEA. The CDR3 DNA reads as TGTGCCAGCAGCTTTACCAGCAACACAGATACGCAGTATTTT. Its protein is CASSFTSNTDTQYF.

This clonotype was detected only a few times. The CDR3 loop is CASSLDGGLGYTF. In nucleotides, the CDR3 is TGTGCCAGCAGCTTGGACGGGGGGCTTGGCTACACCTTC. The chain recombines TRBV5-4 with TRBJ1-2; a weak D match, TRBD1 (6 bases). Germline V gene sequence: CDR1 SGHNT, CDR2 YYREEE (reference sequence). CDR3 length: 13 amino acids. The V and J ends lost 0 bases and 7 bases respectively, with 10 bases between them.

V gene TRBV6-2 or TRBV6-3 combines with J gene TRBJ2-7, with unresolved D. Germline V gene data show CDR1 as MNHEY and CDR2 as SVGEGT. CDR3 length: 15 residues. V lost 2 bases, J lost 3 bases, and 14 bases lay in between. The CDR3 protein is CASSYGSLGFYEQYV. CDR3 sequence (DNA): TGTGCCAGCAGTTACGGCTCCTTGGGGTTCTACGAGCAGTACGTC.

The chain uses TRBV5-1 and TRBJ1-1; D not resolved. CDR1 is SGHRS, CDR2 YFSETQ, per germline. Trimming took 0 bases from V and 1 from J, leaving 10 bases between them. The CDR3 has 15 residues. For the CDR3, the DNA is TGCGCCAGCAGCTTGGGGTCGGGGTCGAACACTGAAGCTTTCTTT. Protein product: CASSLGSGSNTEAFF.

This clonotype was seen more than once but under ten times. This chain links TRBV30 with TRBJ1-2, with D unclear. CDR1 and CDR2 from the germline V gene are GTSNPN and SVGIG (reference sequence). The CDR3 runs 11 residues. Trimming cost V 3 bases and J 6 bases, with 8 bases left between them. The CDR3 sequence is CAWRPIDGYTF. CDR3 bases: TGTGCCTGGAGGCCCATTGATGGCTACACCTTC.

This chain connects TRBV4-1 to TRBJ1-3; TRBD1 matches 7 bases. Germline assignment: CDR1 MGHRA and CDR2 YSYEKL. The junction had 10 bases not matched to a gene; V was cut back by 2 bases and J by 9 bases. CDR3 length equals 15 residues. The CDR3 is CASSQQTGSEGTIYF. The CDR3 DNA sequence: TGCGCCAGCAGCCAACAGACAGGGTCTGAGGGCACCATATATTTT.

The J gene is TRBJ2-5, the V gene TRBV7-8, with TRBD2 matching 7 bases. The ends lost 5 bases at V and 1 base at J; junction bases unmatched: 10. Germline V gene sequence: CDR1 SGHVS, CDR2 FQNEAQ. The CDR3 loop spans 16 amino acids. Here the CDR3 reads CASSLRTSATQETQYF. The CDR3 DNA reads TGTGCCAGCAGCCTACGCACTAGCGCCACCCAAGAGACCCAGTACTTC.

The chain combines TRBV7-9 with TRBJ2-3; a possible D gene is TRBD1 (5 bases). The CDR3 length is 16 residues. Germline V gene data show CDR1 as SEHNR and CDR2 as FQNEAQ (reference sequence). V gave up 4 bases and J gave up 0 bases, with 14 bases separating them. CDR3: CASSWAGNPSTDTQYF. CDR3 nucleotides: TGTGCCAGCAGCTGGGCAGGGAACCCGAGCACAGATACGCAGTATTTT.

This clonotype has only a few counts. The rearrangement links TRBV30 to TRBJ1-6, with a tentative D call TRBD1 (5 bases). The CDR3 totals 14 residues. Trimming shortened V by 2 bases and J by 10 bases, and 15 bases separated the two germline ends. Germline CDR1 and CDR2: GTSNPN and SVGIG (reference sequence). The CDR3 DNA follows: TGTGCCTGGAGTCAGGTGGGGGGAGGCTCACCCCTCCACTTT. Its translation: CAWSQVGGGSPLHF.